These T cell receptor beta chains were read from a single sample in a study of early T cells in non-severe SARS-CoV-2 infection. From the 5' RACE reads, TCRdb called clonotypes with MiXCR, one entry per CDR3 protein. The repertoire holds fewer than 80,000 distinct CDR3 sequences, with under 15% as singletons. The sample consisted of whole blood. These receptors were taken from an adult who was a healthcare worker with PCR-confirmed SARS-CoV-2 infection or an uninfected control (not recorded which). Both conserved end residues are part of each CDR3. Each record gives: clone size, D gene, J gene, V gene, CDR3 DNA, CDR3 protein. The D gene is left open where the match is weak. The listing skips clone size in some rows; elsewhere it reads once, few, many or a size class.

abundance: -
d_gene: TRBD1
j_gene: TRBJ2-7
v_gene: TRBV7-2
CDR3nt: TGTGCCAGCAGCCAAGACAGGGGCCAATACGAGCAGTACTTC
CDR3aa: CASSQDRGQYEQYF

abundance: few
d_gene: -
j_gene: TRBJ1-1
v_gene: TRBV7-9
CDR3nt: TGTGCCAGCAGCTTAATGGGCTTTGCAGGTGGCGAAGCTTTCTTT
CDR3aa: CASSLMGFAGGEAFF

abundance: few
d_gene: TRBD1
j_gene: TRBJ1-1
v_gene: TRBV2
CDR3nt: TGTGCCAGCAGTCGACAGGGATCAGGTGAAGCTTTCTTT
CDR3aa: CASSRQGSGEAFF

abundance: many
d_gene: -
j_gene: TRBJ1-2
v_gene: TRBV30
CDR3nt: TGTGCCTGGCTCGTCGCCCCTAACCTCTATGGCTACACCTTC
CDR3aa: CAWLVAPNLYGYTF

abundance: -
d_gene: -
j_gene: TRBJ1-1
v_gene: TRBV9
CDR3nt: TGTGCCAGCAGCGTAGCTCCAGGGATGAACACTGAAGCTTTCTTT
CDR3aa: CASSVAPGMNTEAFF

abundance: many
d_gene: TRBD2
j_gene: TRBJ2-3
v_gene: TRBV5-4
CDR3nt: TGTGCCAGCAGCTTCCCTAGCGGGAGTTTTGGCACAGATACGCAGTATTTT
CDR3aa: CASSFPSGSFGTDTQYF

abundance: -
d_gene: -
j_gene: TRBJ2-2
v_gene: TRBV11-2
CDR3nt: TGTGCCAGCAGCTTAGATCGTGTCGGGGGTCGGGAGCTGTTTTTT
CDR3aa: CASSLDRVGGRELFF

abundance: few
d_gene: -
j_gene: TRBJ2-5
v_gene: TRBV9
CDR3nt: TGTGCCAGCAGCGTAAGGGGATACCAAGAGACCCAGTACTTC
CDR3aa: CASSVRGYQETQYF

abundance: many
d_gene: -
j_gene: TRBJ1-5
v_gene: TRBV7-2
CDR3nt: TGTGCCAGCAGCAAAGACAGAAATCAGCCCCAGCATTTT
CDR3aa: CASSKDRNQPQHF

abundance: many
d_gene: TRBD1
j_gene: TRBJ1-2
v_gene: TRBV2
CDR3nt: TGTGCCAGCAGTGAATATAGTGGACAGGACAGCGGCTACACCTTC
CDR3aa: CASSEYSGQDSGYTF

abundance: many
d_gene: -
j_gene: TRBJ1-1
v_gene: TRBV29-1
CDR3nt: TGCAGCTTTGGCCGGGATTTGAACACTGAAGCTTTCTTT
CDR3aa: CSFGRDLNTEAFF

abundance: few
d_gene: TRBD2
j_gene: TRBJ2-3
v_gene: TRBV9
CDR3nt: TGTGCCAGCAGCGTTGTGGCGGGGGCAGATACGCAGTATTTT
CDR3aa: CASSVVAGADTQYF

abundance: many
d_gene: TRBD2
j_gene: TRBJ2-3
v_gene: TRBV7-2
CDR3nt: TGTGCCAGCAGCTTCTGGCTAGCGGGACCCTCTAGCACAGATACGCAGTATTTT
CDR3aa: CASSFWLAGPSSTDTQYF